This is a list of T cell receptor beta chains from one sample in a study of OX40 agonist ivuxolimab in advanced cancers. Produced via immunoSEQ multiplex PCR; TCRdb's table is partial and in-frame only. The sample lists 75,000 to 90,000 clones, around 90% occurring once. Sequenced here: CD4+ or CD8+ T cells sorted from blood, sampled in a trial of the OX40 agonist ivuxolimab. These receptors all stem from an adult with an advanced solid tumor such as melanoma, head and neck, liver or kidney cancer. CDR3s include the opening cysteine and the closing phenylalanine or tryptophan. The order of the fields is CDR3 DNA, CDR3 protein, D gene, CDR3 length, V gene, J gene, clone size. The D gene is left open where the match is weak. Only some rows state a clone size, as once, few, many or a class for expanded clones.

TGTGCCAGCAGCTCCAGGGGAACAGATACGCAGTATTTT	CASSSRGTDTQYF	-	13	TRBV11-3	TRBJ2-3	-
TGCGCCAGCTATGGACCTGGGGTCCAAGAGACCCAGTACTTC	CASYGPGVQETQYF	-	14	TRBV5-1	TRBJ2-5	-
TGTGCCAGCAGTGACCCTGGCCGTGGCTACACCTTC	CASSDPGRGYTF	-	12	TRBV6-4	TRBJ1-2	-
TGTGCCAGCAGCTTAGGCAACTCGGACGGCACAGATACGCAGTATTTT	CASSLGNSDGTDTQYF	-	16	TRBV7-9	TRBJ2-3	-
TGTGCCAGTAGTATCCCGGACAGGGGACCGTTCTATGGCTACACCTTC	CASSIPDRGPFYGYTF	TRBD1	16	TRBV19	TRBJ1-2	-
TGTGCCAGCAGCTTATATTCCCATCTAACTAGCGGGAGTTTAAATGAGCAGTTCTTC	CASSLYSHLTSGSLNEQFF	TRBD2	19	TRBV7-3	TRBJ2-1	-
TGTGCCAGCAGCGTTCGCAGGGGCACAGATACGCAGTATTTT	CASSVRRGTDTQYF	-	14	TRBV9	TRBJ2-3	-
TGTGCCATCAGTGAGCTTAGCGGGGGGGCCGGCGGGGAGCTGTTTTTT	CAISELSGGAGGELFF	TRBD2	16	TRBV10-3	TRBJ2-2	-
TGTGCCAGCAGAGAGATAGGACAGGGGGATGAAGCTTTCTTT	CASREIGQGDEAFF	TRBD1	14	TRBV27	TRBJ1-1	-
TGTGCCAGCTCACCAAGTAGGGTGCCGGGGCTAGGGGCCAACGTCCTGACTTTC	CASSPSRVPGLGANVLTF	-	18	TRBV18	TRBJ2-6	-
TGTGCCAGCAGCGTAGACGGCAGGAACACTGAAGCTTTCTTT	CASSVDGRNTEAFF	-	14	TRBV9	TRBJ1-1	-
TGTGCCAGTCCGGTTATAGGACCCCCGTTGACCCAGTACTTC	CASPVIGPPLTQYF	-	14	TRBV6-1	TRBJ2-5	-
TGTGCCAGCAGCTTGGCGCGATCCGGAAACACCATATATTTT	CASSLARSGNTIYF	-	14	TRBV5-8	TRBJ1-3	-
TGTGCCAGCTCACGGACTAGCTCGTACGAGCAGTACTTC	CASSRTSSYEQYF	TRBD2	13	TRBV18	TRBJ2-7	-
TGTGCCAGCAGCGACGTCGGGGGACTCTATGGCTACACCTTC	CASSDVGGLYGYTF	-	14	TRBV5-4	TRBJ1-2	-
TGTGCCAGCAGCCTCTCGGGGACTAGCGTGAGAGATACGCAGTATTTT	CASSLSGTSVRDTQYF	TRBD2	16	TRBV27	TRBJ2-3	-
TGTGCCTCCGCAGGGGGCAGAGATACGCAGTATTTT	CASAGGRDTQYF	TRBD1	12	TRBV5-6	TRBJ2-3	-
TGTGCCAGCTCACCACCGGGACAGGGAGGCAATCAGCCCCAGCATTTT	CASSPPGQGGNQPQHF	TRBD1	16	TRBV18	TRBJ1-5	once
TGTGCCATTCAGGCGAGTCTCAATGAGCAGTTCTTC	CAIQASLNEQFF	-	12	TRBV10-3	TRBJ2-1	-
TGTGCCAGCAGTGAAACCACTTACACAGATACGCAGTATTTT	CASSETTYTDTQYF	-	14	TRBV2	TRBJ2-3	-
TGTGCCAGCAGCTTGTGGGGTGAGCAGTTCTTC	CASSLWGEQFF	-	11	TRBV5-6	TRBJ2-1	-
TGCGCCAGCAGCACGAACACCGGGGAGCTGTTTTTT	CASSTNTGELFF	-	12	TRBV5-1	TRBJ2-2	-